This TCR beta chain was documented in a study of CD8+CD57+ T cells in acquired aplastic anemia. Selection for sequencing was limited to patients who had shown CD8+CD57+ cell expansion by flow cytometry. The blood sampling took place in patients who had so far received no therapy. Trimming removed 4 bases at V and 0 bases at J, with 7 bases between. The germline gives CDR1 LNHDA, CDR2 SQIVND (reference sequence). The CDR3 contains 14 residues. According to the study, genomic DNA was the template for TCR beta VDJ and CDR3 profiling. TCRdb re-derived calls from the reads in MiXCR, one entry per CDR3 protein. The sample contains 55,000 to 60,000 distinct CDR3 sequences, about 56% of which appear only once. On this clonotype: Its antigen is not identified.

Study conclusions and caveats: CD8+ Simpson's diversity showed no significant patient-control difference.

The sequenced sample was sorted CD4+, CD8+, or CD8+CD57+ T cells (not recorded which) from PBMCs. The rearrangement uses TRBV19 and TRBJ1-5, with no clear D. The TCR comes from a human donor with aplastic anemia. CDR3 DNA sequence: TGTGCCAGTAGTAGGACCCATAGCAATCAGCCCCAGCATTTT. Protein product: CASSRTHSNQPQHF.